The clone carrying this T cell receptor (beta chain) showed up just a few times. These data come from a study of regulatory T cells in long-lasting Graves disease. According to the study, TCR beta libraries were built with iRepertoire HTBI primers and CDR3-region Arm-PCR. TCRdb used MiXCR to reprocess the multiplex PCR reads, holding one entry per CDR3 protein. This repertoire shows around 450,000 distinct CDR3 sequences, roughly 21% found once; its top ten account for about 6.6%. Documented time point: persistent/refractory GD, antithyroid drugs over 5 years with positive TRAb. Researchers made the TCR library from RNA that was extracted from PBMCs. Per the germline V gene, CDR1 is GTSNPN and CDR2 is SVGIG (reference sequence). V dropped 2 bases and J dropped 5 bases, with 15 bases sitting between them. This CDR3 has 14 residues.

The chain couples TRBV30 to TRBJ2-5; D call uncertain. The sequence was collected from a female donor with Graves disease. Sequenced material: peripheral blood mononuclear cells (PBMCs), taken when the disease was refractory, from a patient treated with antithyroid drugs. Here the CDR3 DNA reads TGTGCCTGGAGTCTGACTGGCGTGGGGGAGACCCAGTACTTC. It translates to CAWSLTGVGETQYF.